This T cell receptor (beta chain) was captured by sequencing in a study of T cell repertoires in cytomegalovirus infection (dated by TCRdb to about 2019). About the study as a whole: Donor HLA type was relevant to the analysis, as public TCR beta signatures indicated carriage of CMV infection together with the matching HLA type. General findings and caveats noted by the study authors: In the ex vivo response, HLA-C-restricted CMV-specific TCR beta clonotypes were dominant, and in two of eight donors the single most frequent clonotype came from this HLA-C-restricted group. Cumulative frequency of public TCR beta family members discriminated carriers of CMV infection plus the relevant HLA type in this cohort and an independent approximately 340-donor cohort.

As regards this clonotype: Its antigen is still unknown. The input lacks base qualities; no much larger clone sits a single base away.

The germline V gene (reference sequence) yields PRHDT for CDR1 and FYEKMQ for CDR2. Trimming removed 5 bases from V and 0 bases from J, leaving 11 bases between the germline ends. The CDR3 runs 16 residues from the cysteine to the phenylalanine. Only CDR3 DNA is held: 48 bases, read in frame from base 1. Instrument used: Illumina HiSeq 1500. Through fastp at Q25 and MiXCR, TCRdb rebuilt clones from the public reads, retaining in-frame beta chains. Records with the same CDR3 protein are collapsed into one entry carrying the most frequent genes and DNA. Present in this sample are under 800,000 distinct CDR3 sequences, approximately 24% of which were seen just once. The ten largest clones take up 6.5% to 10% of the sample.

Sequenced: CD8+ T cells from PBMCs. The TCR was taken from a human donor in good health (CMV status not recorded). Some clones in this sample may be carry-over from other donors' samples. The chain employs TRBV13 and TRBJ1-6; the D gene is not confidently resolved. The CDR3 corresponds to CASSATGNSYNSPLHF. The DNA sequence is TGTGCCAGCAGCGCGACGGGGAACTCCTATAATTCACCCCTCCACTTT.